This TCR beta chain was profiled in a study of long-term antiretroviral therapy in people with HIV. Samples held about 0.85-10 million cryopreserved PBMC, and DNA extraction followed. Turning to this clone: Its antigen is undetermined.

Survey-level resolution applied to immunoSEQ assay v3.0. Researchers set sequencing to target about 40,000-55,000 T-cell genomes per sample. TCRdb keeps only in-frame clones here, not all; method: immunoSEQ multiplex PCR. The table shows 10,000 to 15,000 clones, with around 77% occurring only once. General observations from the study: Increased diversity was seen after ART, yet it remained lower than in transplant donor controls.

V was pared by 5 bases and J by 4 bases, with 10 bases between. Germline CDR1 reads SGHRS; CDR2 reads YFSETQ. This CDR3 comprises 13 residues. V and J are TRBV5-1 and TRBJ1-3, with D maybe TRBD1 (6 bases). The input for sequencing was unsorted PBMCs, taken 1.3 years after starting antiretroviral therapy. The source of this sequence is a woman aged 18-29 years with HIV. The CDR3 loop is CASSQGSGNTIYF. Here the CDR3 DNA reads TGCGCCAGCAGTCAGGGGTCAGGAAACACCATATATTTT.